These 24 T cell receptor beta chains were all obtained from the same sample, sequenced in a study of blood T cell repertoires in COVID-19. Some clones are missing from TCRdb's copy, which holds only in-frame ones; the method was immunoSEQ multiplex PCR. The sample comprises fewer than 250,000 clones, about 85% of which are singletons, and around 0.96% rests with the top ten. Material for sequencing was peripheral blood. These receptors originate from a man aged 40-49 years with acute or convalescent COVID-19.

The chain employs TRBV5-4 and TRBJ2-7; 7 bases map to TRBD1. The CDR3 runs 15 residues. The germline V gene encodes CDR1 SGHNT and CDR2 YYREEE (reference sequence). The junction had 9 bases not matched to a gene; V was cut back by 4 bases and J by 2 bases. The CDR3 sequence is CASSPNRQGTYEQYF. The CDR3 coding sequence is TGTGCCAGCAGCCCGAACCGACAGGGTACCTACGAGCAGTACTTC.

The chain links TRBV2 to TRBJ1-1, with 7 bases lining up with TRBD1. The CDR3 extends over 16 amino acids. Losses at the gene ends were 6 bases for V and 0 bases for J; bases not matched to a gene: 10. Per germline, CDR1 SNHLY and CDR2 FYNNEI. Here the CDR3 reads CASRGTAGVMNTEAFF. As DNA, the CDR3 is TGTGCCAGCAGGGGGACAGCTGGGGTCATGAACACTGAAGCTTTCTTT.

The rearrangement uses TRBV7-2 and TRBJ1-1, with D uncertain. CDR1 and CDR2 from the germline V gene are SGHTA and FQGNSA. V was cut by 5 bases and J by 7 bases, with 17 bases left in between. The CDR3 extends over 14 amino acids. The CDR3 loop reads CASSPSRDRHEAFF. CDR3 nucleotides: TGTGCCAGCAGCCCTTCGAGGGATCGGCATGAAGCTTTCTTT.

As for this clone: This same CDR3 is encoded by further DNA sequences in the sample. V gene TRBV5-1 combines with J gene TRBJ1-5, with a tentative D call TRBD1 (5 bases). The V gene lost 0 bases and the J gene lost 5 bases, with 9 bases spanning the gap. The germline V gene encodes CDR1 SGHRS and CDR2 YFSETQ. This CDR3 is built from 14 residues. The CDR3 here is CASSLGGGDQPQHF. CDR3 nucleotide sequence: TGCGCCAGCAGCTTGGGTGGAGGGGATCAGCCCCAGCATTTT.

The chain has TRBV6-2 or TRBV6-3 and TRBJ1-1, with D hard to call. The germline V and J ends were trimmed by 6 bases and 3 bases, with 14 bases remaining between them. This CDR3 is 14 amino acids long. Germline V gene sequence: CDR1 MNHEY, CDR2 SVGEGT. The CDR3 loop is CASSPPNRYTEAFF. The CDR3 coding sequence is TGTGCCAGCAGCCCCCCGAACAGATACACTGAAGCTTTCTTT.

The rearrangement joins TRBV9 to TRBJ2-3; 9 bases are a match to TRBD2. The germline gives CDR1 SGDLS, CDR2 YYNGEE. The CDR3 has 16 residues. V shed 0 bases, J shed 9 bases, and the junction held 11 bases outside the gene matches. CDR3 DNA sequence: TGTGCCAGCAGCGTAGATGGTAGCGGGGGACTTTTGACGCAGTATTTT. It yields the protein CASSVDGSGGLLTQYF.

This clone was seen once. This chain joins TRBV19 and TRBJ2-2; maybe TRBD1 (6 bases). Trimming left V 3 bases short and J 4 bases short, with 18 bases between. Looked up from germline, CDR1 is LNHDA and CDR2 is SQIVND (reference sequence). The CDR3 consists of 17 residues. The CDR3, as DNA: TGTGCCAGTAGTATCAAGGCGAGGGCAGGGGTCACCGGGGAGCTGTTTTTT. Its translation: CASSIKARAGVTGELFF.

J is TRBJ1-2 and V is TRBV28; D gene ambiguous. Looked up from germline, CDR1 is MDHEN and CDR2 is SYDVKM. Trimming removed 3 bases at V and 3 bases at J, with 14 bases between. The CDR3 length is 15 residues. The CDR3 spells CASSLPVTGDYGYTF. In DNA form, the CDR3 reads TGTGCCAGCAGTTTGCCAGTGACCGGGGACTATGGCTACACCTTC.

The chain joins TRBV11-3 to TRBJ2-2; D gene uncertain. This CDR3 contains 13 residues. Deletions cut 1 base from V and 7 bases from J, with 7 bases between. CDR1 is SGHNT and CDR2 is YENEEA in the germline V gene. DNA of the CDR3: TGTGCCAGCAGCTTAGTTCCCGTCGGGGAGCTGTTTTTT. It yields the protein CASSLVPVGELFF.

This chain connects TRBV7-3 to TRBJ2-1; perhaps TRBD2 as D (6 bases). The germline V and J ends were trimmed by 4 bases and 2 bases, with 12 bases remaining between them. Germline assignment: CDR1 SGHTA and CDR2 FQGTGA. This CDR3 has 15 residues. DNA of the CDR3: TGTGCCAGCAGCTCGACTAGGACGGCCTACAATGAGCAGTTCTTC. This gives the protein CASSSTRTAYNEQFF. Full variable domain (outside the CDR3, taken from reference TRBV7-3 and TRBJ2-1): GAGVSQTPSNKVTEKGKYVELRCDPISGHTALYWYRQSLGQGPEFLIYFQGTGAADDSGLPNDRFFAVRPEGSVSTLKIQRTERGDSAVYLCASSSTRTAYNEQFFGPGTRLTVL.

The rearrangement joins TRBV5-1 to TRBJ1-1; the D gene is possibly TRBD1 (5 bases). Trimming pared 0 bases from V and 6 bases from J, leaving 12 bases between. The CDR3 is 14 amino acids. Germline lookup yields CDR1 SGHRS and CDR2 YFSETQ. CDR3 DNA: TGCGCCAGCAGCTTGGCCCAGGCAGGGCCTGAAGCTTTCTTT. Protein product: CASSLAQAGPEAFF.

This sequence joins TRBV2 and TRBJ1-1; D not resolved. The length of the CDR3 is 14 residues. Trimming took off 8 bases at V and 0 bases at J, with 13 bases between the two ends. Germline CDR1 reads SNHLY; CDR2 reads FYNNEI. This CDR3 reads CASSQEGMNTEAFF. In DNA, the CDR3 is TGTGCCAGCTCCCAGGAAGGTATGAACACTGAAGCTTTCTTT.

The chain carries TRBV7-9 and TRBJ2-4; D is possibly TRBD1 (6 bases). This CDR3 spans 15 amino acids. Germline-derived CDR1 and CDR2 are SEHNR and FQNEAQ (reference sequence). The ends were cut back, 5 bases at V and 6 bases at J, with 17 bases in the middle. CDR3 in DNA: TGTGCCAGCAGCCAGATAGGGACAAGCGGAAACATTCAGTACTTC. This encodes CASSQIGTSGNIQYF.

This clone was recorded a few times. The chain carries TRBV3-1 (or the pseudogene TRBV3-2) and TRBJ1-2, with D maybe TRBD1 (6 bases). The CDR3 covers 15 residues. Germline CDR1 LGHDT, CDR2 YNNKEL (reference sequence). V dropped 2 bases and J dropped 4 bases, with 14 bases sitting between them. Written as DNA, the CDR3 is TGTGCCAGCAGCCAACTTGGGGGACACCCCTATGGCTACACCTTC. Its protein is CASSQLGGHPYGYTF.

The chain joins TRBV24-1 to TRBJ1-1; 12 bases map to TRBD1. J was trimmed by 6 bases and V by 3 bases; bases with no gene match: 7. The CDR3 spans 16 residues. Germline CDR1 reads KGHDR; CDR2 reads SFDVKD. CDR3 bases: TGTGCCACCAGTGATGGACCGGGACAGGGGGCATCTGAAGCTTTCTTT. Residues: CATSDGPGQGASEAFF.

V and J are TRBV7-2 and TRBJ1-2; perhaps TRBD1 as D (5 bases). The V end was cut by 3 bases, the J end by 10 bases, with 24 bases between. Germline CDR1 and CDR2: SGHTA and FQGNSA. The CDR3 is 16 amino acids. In nucleotides, the CDR3 is TGTGCCAGCAGCTTGGGGAGGGGCGGTTCTGGGATCGACTACACCTTC. Residues: CASSLGRGGSGIDYTF.

The chain couples TRBV10-3 to TRBJ1-1; a possible D gene is TRBD1 (6 bases). Trimming cost V 4 bases and J 2 bases, with 11 bases left between them. The CDR3 is 14 amino acids. The germline V gene has CDR1 ENHRY and CDR2 SYGVKD. CDR3 DNA: TGTGCCATCAGTGTACGCGGGGGCAACACTGAAGCTTTCTTT. Its protein product is CAISVRGGNTEAFF.

The genes are TRBV24-1 and TRBJ2-1, with a possible D match to TRBD2 (5 bases). This CDR3 comprises 19 residues. V lost 9 bases and J 4 bases, leaving 30 bases between the germline ends. Per germline, CDR1 KGHDR and CDR2 SFDVKD. In DNA form, the CDR3 reads TGTGCCACCTCCGTAGAGGGCAGGTCCCCCACCGAGCCTTACAATGAGCAGTTCTTC. It yields the protein CATSVEGRSPTEPYNEQFF.

The V call is TRBV7-2, the J call TRBJ2-7, with TRBD2 matching over 8 bases. This CDR3 contains 17 residues. Losses at the gene ends were 0 bases for V and 2 bases for J; bases not matched to a gene: 9. The germline gives CDR1 SGHTA, CDR2 FQGNSA. The CDR3 DNA follows: TGTGCCAGCAGCTTAGCGCGGGTAGTAGCGGGACCCTACGAGCAGTACTTC. Translated: CASSLARVVAGPYEQYF. Looking up the rest from reference TRBV7-2 and TRBJ2-7 gives the full variable domain: GAGVSQSPSNKVTEKGKDVELRCDPISGHTALYWYRQSLGQGLEFLIYFQGNSAPDKSGLPSDRFSAERTGGSVSTLTIQRTQQEDSAVYLCASSLARVVAGPYEQYFGPGTRLTVT.

This clone was picked up a small number of times. The chain joins TRBV5-5 to TRBJ2-5, with 7 nucleotides matching TRBD2. The CDR3 extends over 15 amino acids. The ends lost 4 bases at V and 7 bases at J; junction bases unmatched: 13. The germline CDR1 and CDR2 sequences are SGHKS and YYEKEE (reference sequence). In DNA form, the CDR3 reads TGTGCCAGCAGCGTACTAGTGGGGGGGTCTCTGACCCAGTACTTC. Encoded protein: CASSVLVGGSLTQYF.

This chain links TRBV15 with TRBJ1-3; weak D call: TRBD1 (5 bases). Trimming cost V 7 bases and J 7 bases, with 17 bases left between them. Germline V gives CDR1 LNHNV, CDR2 YYDKDF (reference sequence). This CDR3 contains 14 residues. The CDR3 DNA reads as TGTGCCACCACCGGCGCGGGGGATAGCAACACCATATATTTT. It encodes CATTGAGDSNTIYF. The full variable domain, rest sourced from reference TRBV15 and TRBJ1-3, is DAMVIQNPRYQVTQFGKPVTLSCSQTLNHNVMYWYQQKSSQAPKLLFHYYDKDFNNEADTPDNFQSRRPNTSFCFLDIRSPGLGDTAMYLCATTGAGDSNTIYFGEGSWLTVV.

In this sample, this clone turned up once. At the DNA level, this CDR3 is encoded by other sequences in the same sample as well. V gene TRBV19 combines with J gene TRBJ2-1, with TRBD2 matching over 7 bases. CDR1 and CDR2 (germline): LNHDA, SQIVND (reference sequence). Trimming at V came to 4 bases and at J to 7 bases, leaving 4 bases not matched to a gene. The CDR3 is 13 residues long. The CDR3 DNA reads TGTGCCAGTAGTACCGGGGGGAGGAATGAGCAGTTCTTC. Protein product: CASSTGGRNEQFF.

The V call is TRBV12-3 or TRBV12-4, the J call TRBJ2-7; D is perhaps TRBD1 (6 bases). The CDR3 length is 13 residues. Trimming left V 4 bases short and J 3 bases short, with 10 bases between. CDR3 nucleotides: TGTGCCAGCAGTTGGGGGACAAGCTACGAGCAGTACTTC. Its translation: CASSWGTSYEQYF.

For the CDR3, the DNA is TGTGCCAGCAGCGTCACAAACTCTGGAAACACCATATATTTT. It is translated as CASSVTNSGNTIYF. The chain has TRBV28 and TRBJ1-3; no reliable D call. The CDR3 length is 14 residues. Trimming left V 6 bases short and J 0 bases short, with 9 bases between. Germline V gene lookup returns CDR1 MDHEN and CDR2 SYDVKM. The whole variable domain, filled in from reference TRBV28 and TRBJ1-3, reads DVKVTQSSRYLVKRTGEKVFLECVQDMDHENMFWYRQDPGLGLRLIYFSYDVKMKEKGDIPEGYSVSREKKERFSLILESASTNQTSMYLCASSVTNSGNTIYFGEGSWLTVV.